The 27 T cell receptor beta chains in this list originate from one sample, sequenced in a study of T-cell memory formation after mild COVID-19. TCRdb redid the calling of the 5' RACE reads with MiXCR, one entry per CDR3 protein. The data contain hundreds of thousands of distinct CDR3 sequences, around a fifth of them singletons. Sequences were obtained from PBMCs or a T cell subset sorted from them (not recorded which). The receptors shown here come from a man between 18 and 29 years old who had mild COVID-19 (a few samples of this study predate the infection). Cell type and time point are not known.

The V call is TRBV7-9, the J call TRBJ2-1; D is undetermined. Germline-derived CDR1 and CDR2 are SEHNR and FQNEAQ (reference sequence). The CDR3 length is 14 residues. V shed 0 bases and J shed 8 bases, with 11 bases lying between them. CDR3 region: CASSLAISYYEQFF. As DNA, the CDR3 is TGTGCCAGCAGCTTAGCCATTAGTTACTATGAGCAGTTCTTC.

This sequence joins TRBV18 and TRBJ1-5; D unclear. Germline CDR1 and CDR2: KGHSH and LQKENI. The CDR3 has 13 residues. The V end lost 11 bases, the J end lost 4 bases, and 15 bases lay between the germline ends. The CDR3 DNA sequence: TGTGCCGGAACGGGTGGGGAAAATCAGCCCCAGCATTTT. Translating it yields CAGTGGENQPQHF.

This clonotype has only a few counts. The chain is built from TRBV20-1 and TRBJ1-1; D not certain. This CDR3 region has 13 residues. Germline CDR1 reads DFQATT; CDR2 reads SNEGSKA (reference sequence). V was shortened by 1 base and J by 4 bases, with 10 bases between the two germline ends. The CDR3 here is CSARAARGTEAFF. DNA for the CDR3: TGCAGTGCTAGAGCCGCCCGGGGCACTGAAGCTTTCTTT.

The V and J genes are TRBV15 and TRBJ2-5, with 8 positions matching TRBD2. The V segment lost 5 bases and the J segment 2 bases; nucleotides outside the gene matches: 7. In germline, CDR1 is LNHNV, CDR2 YYDKDF (reference sequence). This CDR3 has 15 residues. The CDR3: CATSRREGGQETQYF. CDR3 DNA: TGTGCCACCAGCCGACGGGAGGGGGGACAAGAGACCCAGTACTTC. Looking up the rest from reference TRBV15 and TRBJ2-5 gives the full variable domain: DAMVIQNPRYQVTQFGKPVTLSCSQTLNHNVMYWYQQKSSQAPKLLFHYYDKDFNNEADTPDNFQSRRPNTSFCFLDIRSPGLGDTAMYLCATSRREGGQETQYFGPGTRLLVL.

The chain links TRBV29-1 to TRBJ2-1; D uncertain. The V gene's germline CDR1 is SQVTM and CDR2 ANQGSEA. The CDR3 is made up of 12 amino acids. Trimming took off 3 bases at V and 5 bases at J, with 8 bases between the two ends. For the CDR3, the DNA is TGCAGCGTTGATGACGGAGACAATGAGCAGTTCTTC. This codes for CSVDDGDNEQFF.

The J gene is TRBJ2-1, the V gene TRBV15; 8 bases are shared with TRBD1. The CDR3 is made up of 15 amino acids. The V gene's germline CDR1 is LNHNV and CDR2 YYDKDF (reference sequence). V lost 3 bases and J lost 6; bases outside the gene matches: 7. CDR3 in DNA: TGTGCCACCAGCAGGGGGACAGGAGGGGGCAATGAGCAGTTCTTC. Its translation is CATSRGTGGGNEQFF.

This clonotype was observed a handful of times. The chain joins TRBV20-1 to TRBJ2-3, with TRBD1 identical over 11 bases. CDR1 and CDR2 (germline): DFQATT, SNEGSKA (reference sequence). The CDR3 is 16 residues long. V was pared by 3 bases and J by 2 bases, with 7 bases of the junction left unmatched. The DNA for the CDR3 is TGCAGTGCTAGGAGCGGACAGGGGGCCGTCACAGATACGCAGTATTTT. This codes for CSARSGQGAVTDTQYF.

This clonotype has just a few counts. The chain is built from TRBV2 and TRBJ2-7; TRBD2 agrees at 7 bases. CDR1 is SNHLY, CDR2 FYNNEI, per germline. The ends lost 6 bases at V and 6 bases at J; junction bases unmatched: 5. The CDR3 has 12 residues. CDR3 loop: CASRERGPEQYF. The CDR3, as DNA: TGTGCCAGCAGGGAGCGGGGTCCCGAGCAGTACTTC.

This chain joins TRBV5-1 and TRBJ2-1; D possibly corresponds to TRBD1 (5 bases). V lost 3 bases and J 1 base, leaving 8 bases between the germline ends. This CDR3 comprises 14 residues. Germline values: CDR1 SGHRS, CDR2 YFSETQ. CDR3 DNA: TGCGCCAGCAGCTCAACAGGTTCCTACAATGAGCAGTTCTTC. Its translation is CASSSTGSYNEQFF.

A few counts support this clonotype. The chain recombines TRBV7-9 with TRBJ1-2, with D possibly TRBD1 on 5 matching bases. The V gene's germline CDR1 is SEHNR and CDR2 FQNEAQ (reference sequence). With 1 base removed from V and 7 bases from J, the gap between germline ends came to 10 bases. The CDR3 totals 13 residues. CDR3 sequence reads: CASSLGLQGGYTF. The CDR3 DNA reads as TGTGCCAGCAGCTTAGGACTCCAGGGTGGCTACACCTTC.

This clonotype was detected only a few times. The CDR3 DNA reads TGCGCCAGCAGCCAAGATTGGGTTTCCCGAACCGGGGAGCTGTTTTTT. Its protein is CASSQDWVSRTGELFF. The chain couples TRBV4-3 to TRBJ2-2; D ambiguous. CDR3 length equals 16 residues. V lost 0 bases to trimming and J lost 5 bases, with 13 bases between them. Germline V gives CDR1 LGHNA, CDR2 YSLEER.

This clonotype was picked up a small number of times. The rearrangement joins TRBV6-2 or TRBV6-3 to TRBJ2-3, with D unresolved. There are 13 residues in the CDR3. Germline V gene sequence: CDR1 MNHEY, CDR2 SVGEGT. V was clipped by 6 bases and J by 4 bases, with 11 bases between them. CDR3: CASSLPPSDTQYF. The CDR3 nucleotides are TGTGCCAGCAGCCTCCCCCCCTCAGATACGCAGTATTTT.

The chain couples TRBV6-6 to TRBJ1-1, with D possibly matching TRBD1 (5 bases). The CDR3 sequence is 17 residues long. Trimming stripped 0 bases from V and 0 bases from J, with 14 bases between. Germline V lookup: CDR1 MNHNY, CDR2 SVGAGI (reference sequence). CDR3: CASSYSKAGMMNTEAFF. The CDR3 coding sequence is TGTGCCAGCAGTTACTCGAAGGCAGGGATGATGAACACTGAAGCTTTCTTT.

This chain uses TRBV10-2 with TRBJ2-2; the D is unclear. Between the trimmed V and J ends, which lost 0 bases and 8 bases, there was a span of 10 bases. This CDR3 has 14 amino acids. Germline V CDR1 and CDR2: WSHSY, SAAADI. The CDR3 sequence: CASSESNARGELFF. Written as DNA, the CDR3 is TGCGCCAGCAGTGAGTCGAACGCCAGGGGGGAGCTGTTTTTT.

This chain joins TRBV29-1 and TRBJ1-1, with D possibly being TRBD1 (5 bases). CDR3 length: 14 residues. V was clipped by 7 bases and J by 1 base, with 16 bases between them. The V gene's germline CDR1 is SQVTM and CDR2 ANQGSEA. CDR3 nucleotides: TGCAGCGCGGGACTCTCGTTGGGGAACACTGAAGCTTTCTTT. Encoded protein: CSAGLSLGNTEAFF.

This clonotype came up a few times. V and J are TRBV12-3 or TRBV12-4 and TRBJ1-4; D is ambiguous. The V and J ends lost 7 bases and 11 bases respectively, with 14 bases between them. There are 12 residues in the CDR3. The CDR3 DNA reads as TGTGCCAGCACTCCAGAGGGTGGGAAACTGTTTTTT. Its translation is CASTPEGGKLFF.

The chain uses TRBV7-9 and TRBJ2-3; 9 nucleotides align to TRBD2. The V segment lost 5 bases and the J segment 1 base; nucleotides outside the gene matches: 13. This CDR3 spans 18 amino acids. Germline-derived CDR1 and CDR2 are SEHNR and FQNEAQ (reference sequence). CDR3 DNA: TGTGCCAGCAGCCTCTCGCGGGGGGGCCGGTTTGGCACAGATACGCAGTATTTT. It yields the protein CASSLSRGGRFGTDTQYF.

The chain is built from TRBV4-3 and TRBJ2-1; 7 nucleotides match TRBD1. This CDR3 contains 15 residues. From germline, CDR1 is LGHNA and CDR2 YSLEER. V lost 2 bases and J lost 5; bases outside the gene matches: 6. The CDR3 here is CASSQSGQTDNEQFF. The CDR3 nucleotides are TGCGCCAGCAGCCAATCGGGACAGACCGACAATGAGCAGTTCTTC.

This clonotype was seen a handful of times. CDR3 in amino acids: CSARTASGNTIYF. The CDR3 DNA sequence: TGCAGTGCTAGGACAGCCTCTGGAAACACCATATATTTT. The chain combines TRBV20-1 with TRBJ1-3, with a weak D call TRBD1 (5 bases). Trimming removed 3 bases at V and 0 bases at J, with 6 bases between. The germline CDR1 and CDR2 sequences are DFQATT and SNEGSKA (reference sequence). The CDR3 has 13 residues.

This chain joins TRBV28 and TRBJ1-5, with D hard to call. V lost 6 bases to trimming and J lost 7 bases, with 19 bases between them. The CDR3 length is 15 residues. CDR1 is MDHEN and CDR2 is SYDVKM in the germline V gene. This chain's CDR3 is CASSPSGRSGQPQHF. The CDR3 coding sequence is TGTGCCAGCAGCCCCTCGGGCAGGTCGGGACAGCCCCAGCATTTT.

J is TRBJ1-2 and V is TRBV7-2; 7 bases match TRBD1. V was pared by 5 bases and J by 5 bases, with 5 bases of the junction left unmatched. This CDR3 is 13 amino acids long. Germline CDR1 and CDR2: SGHTA and FQGNSA. DNA for the CDR3: TGTGCCAGCAGCATGGACAGGCGATATGGCTACACCTTC. Its protein is CASSMDRRYGYTF.

This chain uses TRBV4-3 with TRBJ1-2; possibly TRBD1 for D (5 bases). Germline CDR1 is LGHNA and CDR2 is YSLEER. CDR3 length equals 16 residues. Trimming took off 0 bases at V and 4 bases at J, with 15 bases between the two ends. This CDR3 reads CASSQELVQDIYGYTF. CDR3 coding DNA: TGCGCCAGCAGCCAAGAACTCGTACAGGACATCTATGGCTACACCTTC.

Here the CDR3 reads CASTGLALMDTQYF. DNA of the CDR3: TGTGCCAGCACCGGACTAGCGCTGATGGATACGCAGTATTTT. The chain couples TRBV6-1 to TRBJ2-3, with 9 bases matching TRBD2. The CDR3 is 14 amino acids. Germline V CDR1 and CDR2: MNHNS, SASEGT. With V trimmed by 7 bases and J by 6 bases, 8 bases remained unmatched.

The chain has TRBV2 and TRBJ1-2, with a weak D call TRBD1 (6 bases). There are 14 residues in the CDR3. The V and J ends lost 7 bases and 2 bases respectively, with 14 bases between them. Looked up from germline, CDR1 is SNHLY and CDR2 is FYNNEI. CDR3: CASNFGQLNYGYTF. In DNA form, the CDR3 reads TGTGCCAGCAATTTTGGACAGCTGAACTATGGCTACACCTTC.

There are a few counts of this clonotype. The chain recombines TRBV4-1 with TRBJ2-3; unclear D gene. There are 13 residues in the CDR3. Germline V gives CDR1 MGHRA, CDR2 YSYEKL. V was trimmed by 2 bases and J by 2 bases, leaving 5 bases between them. The CDR3 DNA reads as TGCGCCAGCAGCCAACACCCCACAGATACGCAGTATTTT. Protein sequence: CASSQHPTDTQYF.

This clonotype was recorded a few times. The chain carries TRBV15 and TRBJ1-2; D is unresolved. Germline CDR1 LNHNV, CDR2 YYDKDF (reference sequence). The CDR3 consists of 15 residues. V gave up 0 bases and J gave up 8 bases, with 16 bases separating them. CDR3 bases: TGTGCCACCAGCAGAGATCAGGTTGCGGAGCGCGGCTACACCTTC. As protein: CATSRDQVAERGYTF.

This clonotype was counted a few times. Here the CDR3 reads CASRKGADTQYF. CDR3 DNA sequence: TGTGCCAGCCGAAAGGGTGCAGATACGCAGTATTTT. V gene TRBV12-3 or TRBV12-4 combines with J gene TRBJ2-3; D call uncertain. The CDR3 has 12 amino acids. Trimming left V 8 bases short and J 4 bases short, with 10 bases between.